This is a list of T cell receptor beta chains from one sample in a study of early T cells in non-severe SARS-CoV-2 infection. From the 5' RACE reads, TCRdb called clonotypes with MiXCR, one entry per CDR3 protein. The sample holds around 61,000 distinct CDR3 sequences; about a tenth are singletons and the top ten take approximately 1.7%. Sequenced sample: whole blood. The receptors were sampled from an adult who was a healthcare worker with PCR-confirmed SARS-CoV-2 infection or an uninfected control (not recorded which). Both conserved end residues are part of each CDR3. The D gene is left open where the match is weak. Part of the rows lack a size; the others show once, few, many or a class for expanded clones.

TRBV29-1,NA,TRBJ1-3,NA,TGCAGCGTTCATGCAGGGAGAAACACCATATATTTT,CSVHAGRNTIYF
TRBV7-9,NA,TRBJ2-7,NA,TGTGCCAGCAGCCACGAAAGATTCTCCTACGAGCAGTACTTC,CASSHERFSYEQYF
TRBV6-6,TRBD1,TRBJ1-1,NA,TGTGCCAGCAGTAACGGACAGGGGACTGAAGCTTTCTTT,CASSNGQGTEAFF
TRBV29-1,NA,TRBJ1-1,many,TGCAGCTACGGGGTTAGTGAAGCTTTCTTT,CSYGVSEAFF
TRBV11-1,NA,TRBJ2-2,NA,TGTGCCAGCAGCTTGTGGGAGAACACCGGGGAGCTGTTTTTT,CASSLWENTGELFF
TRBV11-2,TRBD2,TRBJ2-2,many,TGTGCCAGCAGCCTGATTAGCGGGGGGCTCACCGGGGAGCTGTTTTTT,CASSLISGGLTGELFF
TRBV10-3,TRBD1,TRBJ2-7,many,TGTGCCATCAGGGGACAGTCCGGCGAGCAGTACTTC,CAIRGQSGEQYF
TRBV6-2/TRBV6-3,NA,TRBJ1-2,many,TGTGCCAGCAGATCGGGAGGTTTTTACTATGGCTACACCTTC,CASRSGGFYYGYTF
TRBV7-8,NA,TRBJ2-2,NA,TGTGCCAGCAGCTTTAACCTAGGAGGGACCGGGGAGCTGTTTTTT,CASSFNLGGTGELFF
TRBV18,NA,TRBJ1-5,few,TGTGCCAGCTCACCCGGAGGACAGTTTAATCAGCCCCAGCATTTT,CASSPGGQFNQPQHF
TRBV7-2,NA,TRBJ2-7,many,TGTGCCAGCAGGTCGGGCAGTCTCAGCTCCTACGAGCAGTACTTC,CASRSGSLSSYEQYF